This TCR beta chain appears in the sequencing data of a study of T cells in Graves' hyperthyroidism and ophthalmopathy. Uncontrolled infection, other autoimmune disease, pregnancy or lactation barred patients from enrollment. Researchers amplified the TCR beta CDR3 regions from RNA transcripts. HTBI primers were used for first-round RT-PCR of the TCR CDR3. TCRdb re-derived calls from the multiplex PCR reads in MiXCR, one entry per CDR3 protein. This sample has 500,000 to 650,000 distinct CDR3 sequences; about 20% occur once, and the top ten carry approximately 50%. This CDR3 spans 15 amino acids. CDR1 SNHLY and CDR2 FYNNEI come from the germline V gene. Trimming shortened V by 8 bases and J by 0 bases, and 15 bases separated the two germline ends.

Sequenced sample: blood. The sequence was obtained from a man in his forties with Graves' ophthalmopathy. V gene TRBV2 combines with J gene TRBJ2-3; a weak D match, TRBD2 (6 bases). The CDR3 DNA reads TGTGCCAGCGTCCGGGGGACCGATAGCACAGATACGCAGTATTTT. Amino acid sequence: CASVRGTDSTDTQYF.